The source of this T cell receptor beta chain is a study of T cell clonality in common variable immunodeficiency (dated by TCRdb to the mid-2010s). The paper as a whole reports these results and caveats: Patient heterogeneity within the CVID cohort put limits on correlating repertoire features with clinical complications. It was noted by the authors that sequencing of the repertoires of T cell subpopulations would be needed to clarify the cause of the increased clonality in CVID. Increased TCRbeta clonality was found in CVID subjects compared with healthy controls (t-test p = 0.018), with the increase being most characteristic of about a third of subjects. Reportedly, TCRbeta sequences from CVID had fewer deletions and N-nucleotide insertions, and highly modified clones with 13 or more V deletions were absent from CVID. Even though DNA input was equal, the average per sample came to some 90,000 unique sequences for controls compared with about 31,547 for CVID samples. CVID subjects shared fewer TCRbeta clones with each other than healthy controls did (p < 0.0001).

Regarding this clone: Its antigen is still unknown. The DNA ends 3 residues before the CDR3 does, and the rest of the CDR3 is filled in from the germline J gene.

Equivalent amounts of genomic DNA from CVID and control samples were used as sequencing input. For every sample, a 60 bp segment covering the rearranged TCRbeta CDR3 region was amplified and then sequenced. TCRbeta amplification used the immunoSEQ assay, a bias-corrected multiplex PCR with high-throughput sequencing. The study's own analysis went as follows. Each unique nucleotide sequence was treated as a clone and annotated with V, D and J genes, copy number and frequency. Sequences were labeled productive if in frame, and non-productive if out of frame or containing stop codons. As previously described, Shannon's entropy was used to calculate clonality. The predicted amino acid sequences of productive clones were used to derive the mean CDR3 Kyte-Doolittle hydropathy. Hierarchical clustering of scaled V gene usage was performed with the R hclust function using Manhattan distance and complete linkage. Sharing of clones by CDR3 amino acid sequence was evaluated through resampling of 12 repertoires per group over 100 rounds. Repertoires were searched for 70 published EBV-specific and nearly 250 published CMV-specific TCRbeta sequences. Analysis left out two CVID samples that produced under 10,000 sequences, so approximately 40 CVID repertoires remained. TCRdb retrieved this table from immuneACCESS and kept in-frame rearrangements only. Not all clones are present; in checked studies, unresolved V genes account for under half, and no reason is known for the remainder. The V and J calls and the clone size are those of that table, but D and trimming were determined from the DNA. The sample comprises about 40,000 clones, and every one was counted more than once. The ten top clones hold approximately 3.6% of the sample.

Both CVID patients and healthy controls were predominantly of Caucasian heritage. From each donor, roughly 5 to 8 ml of heparinized peripheral whole blood was collected. Genomic DNA from adults with common variable immune deficiency (CVID) and from healthy adult controls was used for sequencing of TCRbeta CDR3 repertoires. The control group was made up of approximately 22 healthy adult volunteers (10 male and approximately twelve female) whose ages ranged from roughly 20 to 75 years, with a mean age of approximately 34. Diluted blood was density-centrifuged over Hypaque 1077 or Ficoll-Paque to isolate peripheral blood mononuclear cells. Unsorted mononuclear cells served as the source of genomic DNA, which was extracted either by Qiagen column purification or by a centrifugation-based method. The germline V and J ends show losses of 6 bases and 4 bases respectively, and no gene match explains 5 bases of the junction. The CDR3, cysteine through phenylalanine, is 14 amino acids long. Of the CDR3's DNA, 33 bases were read; they are in frame from base 1. The CDR1 and CDR2 encoded by the germline V gene are SNHLY and FYNNEI.

Recombination linked TRBV2 to TRBJ1-1; 10 bases in between match TRBD1. The sample was peripheral blood mononuclear cells. This TCR came from a person between 18 and 75 years old in good health. CDR3 region: CASRTDRGSTEAFF. The sequenced CDR3 bases are TGTGCCAGCAGGACGGACAGGGGGTCCACTGAA.